The clone carrying this T cell receptor (beta chain) was found a few times. This record comes from a study of T-cell reconstitution after alpha-beta-depleted transplantation in children. As it was prepared, the TCRbeta library received unique molecular identifiers. TCRdb used MiXCR to reprocess the PCR reads, holding one entry per CDR3 protein. In the table there are some 200,000 distinct CDR3 sequences, 7.5% to 10% of which are singletons. The CDR3 spans 17 residues. The V end was cut by 7 bases, the J end by 3 bases, with 22 bases between. CDR1 is LGHDT and CDR2 is YNNKEL in the germline V gene (reference sequence).

The clonotype comes from a human donor who donated a stem cell graft to a child with SCID. The specimen comprised PBMCs from the stem cell graft donor, sampled from the stem cell graft. J is TRBJ2-1 and V is TRBV3-1, with D unresolved. This chain's CDR3 is CASTKDYPDSYYNEQFF. As DNA, the CDR3 is TGTGCCAGCACCAAGGATTACCCCGACTCCTACTACAATGAGCAGTTCTTC.